This T cell receptor (beta chain) was profiled in a study of blood T cells in healthy people across ages. Primed by a sample-barcoded 5' primer and a J-beta primer mix, a second PCR proceeded for roughly 7 to 12 cycles. Each cDNA molecule was tagged by a template-switch adaptor that had 12 random nucleotides. TCRdb called the 5' RACE reads again in MiXCR, with one record for every CDR3 protein. The sample has about 570,000 distinct CDR3 sequences, 27% seen once. General study findings and limits: Donors of long life had a larger count of naive CD4+ cells and greater diversity than aged donors. With donor CMV status unknown, expanded clonotype changes were possibly confounded.

Germline trimming cut 2 bases from V and 6 bases from J; bases unmatched to any gene: 8. Germline V CDR1 and CDR2: SGHTA, FQGNSA. CDR3 length equals 17 residues. About this clonotype: Antigen: not known.

The rearrangement joins TRBV7-2 to TRBJ2-2; the match to TRBD2 covers 11 bases. The TCR was taken from an older woman in good health. The sequenced sample consisted of blood. The CDR3 reads CASSLTTSGVAAGELFF. The CDR3, as DNA: TGTGCCAGCAGCTTAACGACTAGCGGGGTCGCCGCCGGGGAGCTGTTTTTT.